Given below is one T cell receptor beta chain in context. Its cognate antigen is unknown. Positively selected for CCR7, the CD45RO-negative cells used as naive CD8 cells excluded terminally differentiated effector memory CD45RA+ cells. This specimen comes from a study of shared clonotypes between healthy human individuals. In the source study's methods: ImmunoSEQ gave junction-only sequences without quality scores, so filtering differed. Measured with immunoSEQ multiplex PCR; TCRdb has only the in-frame clones, and not every one. From that table come the V and J calls and clone size; the DNA was used to work out D and trimming. The sample comprises nearly 600,000 clones, 95% to 96% of which are singletons, and roughly 0.1% rests with the top ten. The study, taken as a whole, reports: Sharing across a few donors was seen in roughly 5% of naive CD4 clonotypes. Sequencing depth was expected to influence donor clonotype sharing. When compared with the clonotypes that were shared by all four sorted-subset donors, the non-shared clonotypes turned out to have lower generation probabilities.

The TCR originated in a woman aged 30 to 39 in good health. Sequencing used naive CD8+ T cells sorted from blood.

CDR3 sequence reads: CATSRRDRQETQYF. The CDR3 DNA sequence: TGTGCCACCAGCAGACGAGACAGACAAGAGACCCAGTACTTC. The chain carries TRBV15 and TRBJ2-5; tentative D call: TRBD1 (5 bases). The CDR3 runs to 14 residues. Trimming took off 2 bases at V and 2 bases at J, with 9 bases between the two ends. The germline V gene encodes CDR1 LNHNV and CDR2 YYDKDF (reference sequence).